This T cell receptor (beta chain) was recorded in a study of post-analysis software for immune sequencing data. About the research overall: Both relapsing-remitting and secondary progressive multiple sclerosis featured among the disease courses, as did progressive-relapsing multiple sclerosis. Study-wide findings and caveats: Significantly decreased normalized Chao1 diversity was recorded for multiple sclerosis patients relative to controls. Controls had lower frequencies than patients of four or five TRBV segments, which included TRBV5-6, TRBV5-1 and TRBV20-1. Batch-matched samples strongly co-clustered by F measure.

On this clonotype itself: As yet, its antigen is unknown.

Unique-molecular-identifier-tagged TCR beta cDNA libraries were used. From the PCR reads, TCRdb called clonotypes with MiXCR, one entry per CDR3 protein. Among 150,000 to 200,000 distinct CDR3 sequences listed, 30% were seen once. The CDR3 loop spans 12 amino acids. Trimming shortened V by 8 bases and J by 6 bases, and 8 bases separated the two germline ends. The TCR comes from a girl aged 5 to 17 with multiple sclerosis. The rearrangement joins TRBV12-3 or TRBV12-4 to TRBJ2-6; D remains ambiguous. The material sequenced was blood. CDR3 loop: CASASVANVLTF. CDR3 coding DNA: TGTGCCAGCGCCTCGGTGGCCAACGTCCTGACTTTC.